The clone carrying this TCR beta chain was seen more than once but under ten times. Its cognate antigen is unknown. The CDR3 has 12 amino acids. The V and J ends lost 3 bases and 9 bases respectively, with 9 bases between them. The V gene's germline CDR1 is MDHEN and CDR2 SYDVKM. The TCRbeta library was prepared with unique molecular identifiers. TCRdb called the PCR reads again in MiXCR, with one record for every CDR3 protein. This sample carries fewer than 700,000 distinct CDR3 sequences, roughly 13% of them seen once, and the ten largest clones take roughly 2.3%. The data were taken from a study of T-cell reconstitution after alpha-beta-depleted transplantation in children. General study points: Several hundred expanded graft clones reportedly supplied alpha-beta T cells about two months after transplant. Hyperexpanded clones declined; after one year, newly produced T cells mostly supplied diversity. Recipient T cells and thymic progenitors that survived gave rise to the high TCRbeta diversity observed at day 60 in some patients.

The clonotype originates from a male patient younger than 18 who had a stem cell transplant for acute myeloid leukemia, so the T cells may come from the graft donor. The sample was PBMCs, mostly from graft donor cells, taken 360 days after TCRalphabeta/CD19-depleted stem cell transplant. The chain recombines TRBV28 with TRBJ2-4; D may be TRBD1 (6 bases). The CDR3 bases are TGTGCCAGCAGTTTCAGGGGCAGCATTCAGTACTTC. Its protein is CASSFRGSIQYF. The full variable domain, with the rest looked up from reference TRBV28 and TRBJ2-4, is DVKVTQSSRYLVKRTGEKVFLECVQDMDHENMFWYRQDPGLGLRLIYFSYDVKMKEKGDIPEGYSVSREKKERFSLILESASTNQTSMYLCASSFRGSIQYFGAGTRLSVL.